This TCR beta chain was sequenced in a study of CXCR3-negative and CXCR3-positive naive CD8 T cells. UMI labels and 5' RACE were used to prepare the TRB cDNA libraries. From the 5' RACE reads, TCRdb lists one entry per CDR3 protein and no DNA. Seen in this sample are more than 65,000 distinct CDR3 sequences; the ten most common clones hold roughly 1.5%. The CDR3 covers 15 residues. The germline V gene has CDR1 SEHNR and CDR2 FQNEAQ (reference sequence). This TCR derives from a human donor in good health. Some clones in this sample may be carry-over from other donors' samples. What was sequenced was naive CXCR3- CD8+ T cells from blood. Subset described: CD45RO-CCR7+CD27+CD95- naive CD8+ T cells lacking CXCR3 (TNR3-). This rearrangement joins TRBV7-9 to TRBJ2-7; TCRdb's assignment of TRBD2 cannot be checked, as there is no DNA. The CDR3 is CASSSTGTSQDEQYF.